These 26 T cell receptor beta chains were sequenced from one sample in a study of blood T cell repertoires in COVID-19. TCRdb's table, derived via immunoSEQ multiplex PCR, lists solely in-frame clones and lacks some. Here the sample spans about 160,000 clones, about 87% being singletons. Sequences were obtained from peripheral blood. Source of these receptors: a woman in her sixties or seventies who had recovered from COVID-19.

This clone was observed once. This chain links TRBV3-1 (or the pseudogene TRBV3-2) with TRBJ1-5; D call uncertain. Per the germline V gene, CDR1 is LGHDT and CDR2 is YNNKEL (reference sequence). The CDR3 consists of 15 residues. V was shortened by 0 bases and J by 1 base, with 7 bases between the two germline ends. Here the CDR3 reads CASSQDLMSNQPQHF. The CDR3 nucleotides are TGTGCCAGCAGCCAAGATCTTATGAGCAATCAGCCCCAGCATTTT.

V usage is TRBV4-1 and J usage is TRBJ2-3; a weak D match, TRBD1 (7 bases). The CDR3 sequence is 14 residues long. Trimming took off 11 bases at V and 3 bases at J, with 18 bases between the two ends. Germline CDR1 reads MGHRA; CDR2 reads YSYEKL. CDR3 protein: CAVQLPGGTDTQYF. The DNA for the CDR3 is TGCGCCGTTCAGCTGCCAGGGGGGACAGATACGCAGTATTTT.

The rearrangement uses TRBV4-2 and TRBJ1-3, with TRBD1 as a possible D gene (5 bases). The CDR3 has 15 amino acids. Per the germline V gene, CDR1 is LGHNA and CDR2 is YNFKEQ. V lost 8 bases, J lost 0 bases, and 14 bases lay in between. CDR3 in amino acids: CASPPGGASGNTIYF. CDR3 coding DNA: TGTGCCAGCCCCCCTGGCGGGGCCTCTGGAAACACCATATATTTT.

The genes are TRBV11-2 and TRBJ2-3; D call uncertain. Per germline, CDR1 SGHAT and CDR2 FQNNGV. The V gene lost 7 bases and the J gene lost 1 base, with 6 bases spanning the gap. The CDR3 extends over 12 amino acids. CDR3 loop: CASKRGTDTQYF. The CDR3 DNA reads as TGTGCCAGCAAGAGAGGCACAGATACGCAGTATTTT.

DNA of the CDR3: TGTGCCAGCACTGGCGGGGGGTCGTTGGAGACCCAGTACTTC. Its protein product is CASTGGGSLETQYF. The chain employs TRBV28 and TRBJ2-5, with TRBD2 matching 8 bases. Trimming cost V 7 bases and J 5 bases; bases outside gene matches: 9. Germline CDR1 is MDHEN and CDR2 is SYDVKM. This CDR3 spans 14 amino acids.

This chain connects TRBV5-1 to TRBJ1-3; no firm D call. CDR1 SGHRS and CDR2 YFSETQ come from the germline V gene. CDR3 length: 15 residues. The V gene lost 4 bases and the J gene lost 2 bases, with 13 bases spanning the gap. The CDR3 sequence is CASSPEGSPGNTIYF. CDR3 nucleotide sequence: TGCGCCAGCAGCCCCGAGGGTTCTCCTGGAAACACCATATATTTT.

This chain uses TRBV28 with TRBJ2-7, with a possible D match to TRBD2 (5 bases). The germline gives CDR1 MDHEN, CDR2 SYDVKM. The CDR3 contains 12 residues. Trimming took off 3 bases at V and 7 bases at J, with 10 bases between the two ends. CDR3 residues: CASSFEGEEQYF. CDR3 nucleotides: TGTGCCAGCAGTTTTGAGGGCGAGGAGCAGTACTTC.

The chain joins TRBV24-1 to TRBJ2-7, with TRBD1 matching 9 bases. This CDR3 comprises 16 residues. V lost 4 bases, J lost 4 bases, and 10 bases stayed unmatched. CDR1 is KGHDR and CDR2 is SFDVKD in the germline V gene. The CDR3 coding sequence is TGTGCCACCAGTGACAGACCGGGACAGGGTAGGTACGAGCAGTACTTC. Residues: CATSDRPGQGRYEQYF.

The CDR3 loop reads CASSLGRGNDEQFF. CDR3 DNA sequence: TGTGCCAGCAGCTTAGGCAGGGGTAACGATGAGCAGTTCTTC. This sequence joins TRBV11-3 and TRBJ2-1, with D possibly TRBD1 on 6 matching bases. CDR1 is SGHNT, CDR2 YENEEA, per germline. This CDR3 is built from 14 residues. V was clipped by 1 base and J by 8 bases, with 12 bases between them. Drawing the rest from reference TRBV11-3 and TRBJ2-1, the complete variable domain is EAGVVQSPRYKIIEKKQPVAFWCNPISGHNTLYWYLQNLGQGPELLIRYENEEAVDDSQLPKDRFSAERLKGVDSTLKIQPAELGDSAVYLCASSLGRGNDEQFFGPGTRLTVL.

The genes are TRBV3-1 (or the pseudogene TRBV3-2) and TRBJ2-5; 12 bases are shared with TRBD2. Germline V lookup: CDR1 LGHDT, CDR2 YNNKEL (reference sequence). Losses at the gene ends were 5 bases for V and 5 bases for J; bases not matched to a gene: 12. The CDR3 is 17 amino acids. This CDR3 is CASSTLRTSGAGETQYF. Here the CDR3 DNA reads TGTGCCAGCAGCACCCTAAGGACTAGCGGGGCGGGTGAGACCCAGTACTTC.

The rearrangement joins TRBV2 to TRBJ2-2; 9 bases line up with TRBD1. The CDR3 runs to 15 residues. V gave up 6 bases and J gave up 6 bases; unmatched junction bases: 8. Germline-derived CDR1 and CDR2 are SNHLY and FYNNEI. The CDR3 spells CASRETGGVAGELFF. As DNA, the CDR3 is TGTGCCAGCAGAGAAACAGGGGGCGTCGCCGGGGAGCTGTTTTTT.

This clone showed up just once. This sequence joins TRBV28 and TRBJ1-4; TRBD1 agrees at 7 bases. This CDR3 comprises 17 residues. The junction had 7 bases not matched to a gene; V was cut back by 3 bases and J by 0 bases. Germline CDR1 and CDR2: MDHEN and SYDVKM. CDR3 in amino acids: CASSLQGEIATNEKLFF. As DNA, the CDR3 is TGTGCCAGCAGTTTGCAGGGGGAGATAGCAACTAATGAAAAACTGTTTTTT.

The chain combines TRBV5-1 with TRBJ2-2; D call uncertain. From germline, CDR1 is SGHRS and CDR2 YFSETQ. V was shortened by 4 bases and J by 4 bases, with 11 bases between the two germline ends. This CDR3 region has 14 residues. Here the CDR3 reads CASSLTATTGELFF. DNA for the CDR3: TGCGCCAGCAGCCTTACAGCCACCACCGGGGAGCTGTTTTTT.

This clone was counted ten times or more. V and J are TRBV3-1 (or the pseudogene TRBV3-2) and TRBJ2-1; TRBD1 matches at 7 bases. The CDR3 is 14 amino acids. In germline, CDR1 is LGHDT, CDR2 YNNKEL (reference sequence). With V trimmed by 4 bases and J by 4 bases, 4 bases remained unmatched. CDR3 sequence reads: CASSPIQGYNEQFF. The CDR3 nucleotides read TGTGCCAGCAGCCCCATACAGGGGTACAATGAGCAGTTCTTC.

The chain uses TRBV5-4 and TRBJ2-2; 9 bases match TRBD2. CDR3 size: 15 residues. Germline loops: CDR1 SGHNT, CDR2 YYREEE (reference sequence). The V and J ends lost 0 bases and 6 bases, in that order; junction bases with no gene match: 3. The CDR3 reads CASSLALAGAGELFF. The CDR3 nucleotides are TGTGCCAGCAGCTTGGCCTTAGCGGGGGCCGGGGAGCTGTTTTTT.

The J gene is TRBJ1-6, the V gene TRBV27; 7 nucleotides align to TRBD1. Trimming took 6 bases from V and 15 from J; bases not matched to a gene: 11. CDR1 is MNHEY, CDR2 SMNVEV, per germline (reference sequence). CDR3 size: 13 residues. CDR3 protein: CASRPGDSEVLHF. Written as DNA, the CDR3 is TGTGCCAGCAGGCCGGGGGACAGTGAAGTCCTCCACTTT.

V usage is TRBV5-4 and J usage is TRBJ1-3; 7 nucleotides align to TRBD1. The V and J ends lost 3 bases and 7 bases, in that order; junction bases with no gene match: 7. CDR3 length: 14 residues. The germline V gene encodes CDR1 SGHNT and CDR2 YYREEE (reference sequence). CDR3 protein: CASSSQGTRNTIYF. CDR3 nucleotides: TGTGCCAGCAGCTCACAGGGGACCAGGAACACCATATATTTT.

The chain uses TRBV5-1 and TRBJ1-1; 10 bases are shared with TRBD1. Germline CDR1 SGHRS, CDR2 YFSETQ. CDR3 length: 14 amino acids. J was trimmed by 4 bases and V by 4 bases; bases with no gene match: 4. CDR3 sequence (DNA): TGCGCCAGCAGCGGACAGGGGGGAAGCACTGAAGCTTTCTTT. Protein product: CASSGQGGSTEAFF.

This clone was recorded a few times. The rearrangement uses TRBV28 and TRBJ2-2; TRBD1 agrees at 10 bases. This CDR3 region has 15 residues. V dropped 4 bases and J dropped 9; count of bases not matched to a gene: 8. Germline V CDR1 and CDR2: MDHEN, SYDVKM. The CDR3 sequence: CASSSGTGVARELFF. CDR3 nucleotides: TGTGCCAGCAGTTCCGGGACAGGGGTCGCAAGGGAGCTGTTTTTT.

Concerning this clone: One junction end does not reproduce the germline sequence, and a read error may be involved. This chain uses TRBV7-7 with TRBJ2-6, with 15 bases that match TRBD2. The CDR3 has 19 residues. The germline V gene encodes CDR1 SSHAT and CDR2 FNYEAQ (reference sequence). This CDR3 reads CASSEGLAGGFAGANVLTF. In nucleotides, the CDR3 is TGTGCTAGCAGCGAAGGACTAGCGGGGGGGTTCGCTGGGGCCAACGTCCTGACTTTC. Complete variable domain (other parts from reference TRBV7-7 and TRBJ2-6): GAGVSQSPRYKVTKRGQDVTLRCDPISSHATLYWYQQALGQGPEFLTYFNYEAQPDKSGLPSDRFSAERPEGSISTLTIQRTEQRDSAMYRCASSEGLAGGFAGANVLTFGAGSRLTVL.

The chain couples TRBV4-1 to TRBJ2-2; 14 bases agree with TRBD2. Germline-derived CDR1 and CDR2 are MGHRA and YSYEKL. This CDR3 has 17 residues. V shed 4 bases and J 7 bases; nucleotides not matched to a gene: 8. The CDR3 DNA follows: TGCGCCAGCAGCCGGGGACTAGCGGGGGAGAGATACGGGGAGCTGTTTTTT. Its translation: CASSRGLAGERYGELFF.

The V call is TRBV28, the J call TRBJ2-7; D is undetermined. V lost 5 bases, J lost 2 bases, and 13 bases lay in between. CDR1 is MDHEN and CDR2 is SYDVKM in the germline V gene. This CDR3 contains 14 residues. In nucleotides, the CDR3 is TGTGCCAGCAGTACCTACGGAGCTGCCTACGAGCAGTACTTC. Translated: CASSTYGAAYEQYF.

The J gene is TRBJ2-7, the V gene TRBV7-9, with D unclear. Germline loops: CDR1 SEHNR, CDR2 FQNEAQ (reference sequence). The CDR3 consists of 11 residues. V lost 5 bases and J lost 7, with 9 bases in between. The CDR3 loop reads CASSPRLEQYF. The CDR3 bases are TGTGCCAGCAGCCCGCGGTTAGAGCAGTACTTC.

J is TRBJ2-6 and V is TRBV6-2 or TRBV6-3, with a possible D match to TRBD2 (5 bases). Germline V CDR1 and CDR2: MNHEY, SVGEGT. The CDR3 has 18 residues. Between the trimmed V and J ends, which lost 6 bases and 0 bases, there was a span of 18 bases. CDR3 in DNA: TGTGCCAGCAGCCCTTCTAGCCCTTTAACCTCTGGGGCCAACGTCCTGACTTTC. Amino acid sequence: CASSPSSPLTSGANVLTF.

V is TRBV9 and J is TRBJ2-1, with TRBD1 identical over 8 bases. This CDR3 contains 14 residues. V trimming: 2 bases; J trimming: 3 bases; junction bases outside the gene matches: 1. Germline lookup yields CDR1 SGDLS and CDR2 YYNGEE. The CDR3 bases are TGTGCCAGCAGCGTTGGACAGGGCTACAATGAGCAGTTCTTC. It translates to CASSVGQGYNEQFF.

The chain couples TRBV4-3 to TRBJ2-7; D ambiguous. Per the germline V gene, CDR1 is LGHNA and CDR2 is YSLEER. Trimming shortened V by 0 bases and J by 3 bases, and 6 bases separated the two germline ends. The CDR3 loop spans 13 amino acids. CDR3 DNA sequence: TGCGCCAGCAGCCAAGACCTAGTCTACGAGCAGTACTTC. Translated, it gives CASSQDLVYEQYF.